The table lists the clone carrying this T cell receptor beta chain with a few counts. Its matching antigen is unknown. In germline, CDR1 is DFQATT, CDR2 SNEGSKA (reference sequence). The V gene end was trimmed by 1 base and the J gene end by 4 bases; junction bases not matched to a gene: 6. The CDR3 has 16 residues. The data stem from a study of post-analysis software for immune sequencing data. Study information: Included courses were relapsing-remitting and secondary progressive multiple sclerosis; progressive-relapsing multiple sclerosis was also included.

Built from TCR beta cDNA, the libraries had unique molecular identifiers in them. The T cell input of roughly 0.95 to 11 million gave roughly 500,000 cDNA molecules. TCRdb redid the calling of the PCR reads with MiXCR, one entry per CDR3 protein. Among around 700,000 distinct CDR3 sequences, approximately 59% were seen once, and the ten largest hold around 11%. Study results and caveats: Among four to six TRBV segments more frequent in patients than controls were TRBV5-6, TRBV5-1 and TRBV20-1. Batch-matched samples strongly co-clustered by F measure. Significantly lower normalized Chao1 diversity was found in patients with multiple sclerosis relative to controls.

The receptor comes from a girl between 2 and 10 years old with multiple sclerosis. The V call is TRBV20-1, the J call TRBJ2-3, with 12 bases fitting TRBD2. Sequencing was done on a sample of blood. In nucleotides, the CDR3 is TGCAGTGCTAGAGCGATCCTAGCGGGAGGGGCAGATACGCAGTATTTT. Protein: CSARAILAGGADTQYF.